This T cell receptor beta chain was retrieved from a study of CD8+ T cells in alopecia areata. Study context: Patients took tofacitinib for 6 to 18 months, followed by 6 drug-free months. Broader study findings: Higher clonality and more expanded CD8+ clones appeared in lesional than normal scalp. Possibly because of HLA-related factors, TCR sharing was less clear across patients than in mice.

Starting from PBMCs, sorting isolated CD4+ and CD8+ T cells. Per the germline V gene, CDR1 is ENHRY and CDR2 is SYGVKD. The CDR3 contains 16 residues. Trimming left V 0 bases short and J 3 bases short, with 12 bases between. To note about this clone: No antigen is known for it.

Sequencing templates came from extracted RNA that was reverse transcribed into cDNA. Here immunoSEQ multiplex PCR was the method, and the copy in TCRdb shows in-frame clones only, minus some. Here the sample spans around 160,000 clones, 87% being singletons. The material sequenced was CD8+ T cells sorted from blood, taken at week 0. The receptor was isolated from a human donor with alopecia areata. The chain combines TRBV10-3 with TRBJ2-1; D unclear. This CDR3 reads CAISESKARRYNEQFF. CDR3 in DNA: TGTGCCATCAGTGAGTCGAAGGCTCGGCGCTACAATGAGCAGTTCTTC.